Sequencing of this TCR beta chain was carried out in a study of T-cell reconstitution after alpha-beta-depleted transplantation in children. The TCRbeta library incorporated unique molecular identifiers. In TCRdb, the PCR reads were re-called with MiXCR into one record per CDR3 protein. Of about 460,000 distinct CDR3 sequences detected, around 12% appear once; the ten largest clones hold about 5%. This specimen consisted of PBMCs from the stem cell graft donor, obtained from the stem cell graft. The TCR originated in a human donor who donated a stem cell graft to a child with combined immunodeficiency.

CDR3 residues: CASSLSIGELEKLFF. The CDR3 nucleotides are TGTGCCAGCAGCTTGTCAATTGGGGAGTTAGAAAAACTGTTTTTT. The genes are TRBV7-8 and TRBJ1-4, with D unresolved. V was clipped by 3 bases and J by 8 bases, with 16 bases between them. This CDR3 has 15 residues. Per the germline V gene, CDR1 is SGHVS and CDR2 is FQNEAQ. Using reference TRBV7-8 and TRBJ1-4 for the parts outside the CDR3, the full variable domain is GAGVSQSPRYKVAKRGQDVALRCDPISGHVSLFWYQQALGQGPEFLTYFQNEAQLDKSGLPSDRFFAERPEGSVSTLKIQRTQQEDSAVYLCASSLSIGELEKLFFGSGTQLSVL.